One and the same sample provided the 32 T cell receptor beta chains below, sequenced in a study of blood T cell repertoires in COVID-19. Profiling relied on immunoSEQ multiplex PCR, and the TCRdb table lists in-frame clones only, not all of them. In the table there are approximately 230,000 clones, around 83% of which are singletons. The source material was peripheral blood. All receptors derive from a man at least 80 years old with acute or convalescent COVID-19.

V gene TRBV11-3 combines with J gene TRBJ2-7; D is unresolved. CDR1 and CDR2 from the germline V gene are SGHNT and YENEEA. Trimming removed 1 base from V and 3 bases from J, with 7 bases in between. The CDR3 totals 13 residues. The CDR3 nucleotides read TGTGCCAGCAGCTTAGGTCAGAACTACGAGCAGTACTTC. Translating gives CASSLGQNYEQYF. The full variable domain, in which reference TRBV11-3 and TRBJ2-7 provide the parts outside the CDR3, is EAGVVQSPRYKIIEKKQPVAFWCNPISGHNTLYWYLQNLGQGPELLIRYENEEAVDDSQLPKDRFSAERLKGVDSTLKIQPAELGDSAVYLCASSLGQNYEQYFGPGTRLTVT.

The chain carries TRBV28 and TRBJ2-7; D is unresolved. Trimming left V 9 bases short and J 0 bases short, with 6 bases between. The CDR3 contains 11 residues. The V gene's germline CDR1 is MDHEN and CDR2 SYDVKM. DNA for the CDR3: TGTGCCAGTTCGGTCTCCTACGAGCAGTACTTC. Amino acids: CASSVSYEQYF.

The chain has TRBV9 and TRBJ2-1; 8 positions agree with TRBD2. V lost 4 bases to trimming and J lost 10 bases; unmatched junction nucleotides: 13. Germline V gives CDR1 SGDLS, CDR2 YYNGEE. The length of the CDR3 is 15 residues. The CDR3 here is CASSPLVAGGTEQFF. The DNA of the CDR3 is TGTGCCAGCAGCCCCCTTGTTGCGGGGGGTACGGAGCAGTTCTTC.

This chain joins TRBV5-8 and TRBJ1-6; D is undetermined. This CDR3 region has 12 residues. The germline V gene encodes CDR1 SGHTS and CDR2 YDEGEE. The V and J ends lost 4 bases and 12 bases respectively, with 11 bases between them. The CDR3 DNA is TGTGCCAGCAGCGCCGCGAACCTACCCCTCCACTTT. It codes for CASSAANLPLHF.

The rearrangement uses TRBV5-1 and TRBJ2-3; possibly TRBD1 for D (6 bases). From germline, CDR1 is SGHRS and CDR2 YFSETQ. The ends were cut back, 3 bases at V and 6 bases at J, with 14 bases in the middle. There are 14 residues in the CDR3. The CDR3 reads CASSSTDRGDTQYF. The CDR3 DNA is TGCGCCAGCAGCTCGACGGACAGAGGGGATACGCAGTATTTT.

CDR3 sequence: CASSNQGIQETQYF. The CDR3 nucleotides read TGTGCCAGCAGTAACCAGGGTATTCAAGAGACCCAGTACTTC. This chain uses TRBV2 with TRBJ2-5, with D perhaps TRBD1 (5 bases). The ends were cut back, 5 bases at V and 2 bases at J, with 12 bases in the middle. Per germline, CDR1 SNHLY and CDR2 FYNNEI. The CDR3 runs 14 residues.

V gene TRBV5-1 combines with J gene TRBJ1-1; TRBD1 matches 8 bases. V dropped 5 bases and J dropped 3; count of bases not matched to a gene: 9. The germline CDR1 and CDR2 sequences are SGHRS and YFSETQ. This CDR3 region has 15 residues. The CDR3 region has the DNA TGCGCCAGCAGGTACCAGACAGGGGTGTACACTGAAGCTTTCTTT. Translating it yields CASRYQTGVYTEAFF.

J is TRBJ2-2 and V is TRBV18; 7 nucleotides match TRBD1. This CDR3 spans 16 amino acids. The germline CDR1 and CDR2 sequences are KGHSH and LQKENI. V lost 3 bases to trimming and J lost 5 bases; unmatched junction nucleotides: 9. The CDR3 sequence: CASSPRGGAETGELFF. DNA of the CDR3: TGTGCCAGCTCACCCAGAGGGGGCGCAGAGACCGGGGAGCTGTTTTTT.

This clone was detected only once. At one of its ends the junction is not consistent with the germline gene, which may arise from a read error. The chain employs TRBV10-2 and TRBJ2-2; 8 nucleotides align to TRBD1. The CDR3 is 15 amino acids. From germline, CDR1 is WSHSY and CDR2 SAAADI. The CDR3, as DNA: TGCGCTAGCAGGAGCGGACAGGGCGGTACCGGGGAGCTGTTTTTT. This translates into CASRSGQGGTGELFF.

V usage is TRBV5-1 and J usage is TRBJ2-3; D uncertain. CDR3 size: 12 residues. Trimming left V 3 bases short and J 4 bases short, with 6 bases between. CDR1 and CDR2 (germline): SGHRS, YFSETQ. The CDR3 region is CASSSFSDTQYF. Written as DNA, the CDR3 is TGCGCCAGCAGCTCGTTCTCAGATACGCAGTATTTT.

This clone was seen only a few times. The rearrangement links TRBV6-6 to TRBJ2-5; 8 nucleotides match TRBD1. V shed 6 bases and J 2 bases; nucleotides not matched to a gene: 8. This CDR3 contains 15 residues. Germline CDR1 MNHNY, CDR2 SVGAGI (reference sequence). The CDR3 spells CASSPGQGVQETQYF. The DNA for the CDR3 is TGTGCCAGCAGCCCAGGACAGGGAGTTCAAGAGACCCAGTACTTC.

The chain links TRBV28 to TRBJ2-7; D possibly corresponds to TRBD1 (7 bases). V was shortened by 5 bases and J by 5 bases, with 16 bases between the two germline ends. Looked up from germline, CDR1 is MDHEN and CDR2 is SYDVKM. The CDR3 runs to 14 residues. The CDR3 DNA reads as TGTGCCAGCAGTAGTGGCGGGACAGCCCACGAGCAGTACTTC. Its translation: CASSSGGTAHEQYF.

The rearrangement uses TRBV10-1 and TRBJ2-2; 8 positions match TRBD2. Germline-derived CDR1 and CDR2 are WNHNN and SYGVQD (reference sequence). The ends lost 2 bases at V and 4 bases at J; junction bases unmatched: 12. CDR3 length: 18 amino acids. CDR3 sequence reads: CASSEIWRAGAVTGELFF. For the CDR3, the DNA is TGCGCCAGCAGTGAGATATGGAGAGCGGGAGCGGTCACCGGGGAGCTGTTTTTT.

CDR3 in DNA: TGTGCCAGCGGTCCACAGGGCCGAGATGGCTACACCTTC. Amino acids: CASGPQGRDGYTF. The chain has TRBV2 and TRBJ1-2; D may be TRBD1 (6 bases). The germline V and J ends were trimmed by 8 bases and 6 bases, with 16 bases remaining between them. Germline lookup yields CDR1 SNHLY and CDR2 FYNNEI. This CDR3 comprises 13 residues.

V is TRBV21-1 and J is TRBJ1-2. TRBV21-1 is a recognized pseudogene. The CDR3 has 15 amino acids. CDR3 in DNA: TGTGCCAGCAGCAAATGGACTGCCGTTAGTCATGGCTACACCTTC. It codes for CASSKWTAVSHGYTF.

The chain uses TRBV3-1 (or the pseudogene TRBV3-2) and TRBJ1-6, with D perhaps TRBD1 (6 bases). The CDR3 contains 14 residues. Trimming stripped 5 bases from V and 8 bases from J, with 13 bases between. Looked up from germline, CDR1 is LGHDT and CDR2 is YNNKEL (reference sequence). CDR3 in amino acids: CASSKGQLDSPLHF. CDR3 DNA sequence: TGTGCCAGCAGCAAAGGACAGCTCGATTCACCCCTCCACTTT.

This chain uses TRBV5-1 with TRBJ2-6; a weak D match, TRBD1 (6 bases). Trimming stripped 4 bases from V and 4 bases from J, with 9 bases between. The CDR3 totals 14 residues. The germline V gene has CDR1 SGHRS and CDR2 YFSETQ. The CDR3 here is CASSTGSGANVLTF. The CDR3 region has the DNA TGCGCCAGCAGCACAGGGTCGGGGGCCAACGTCCTGACTTTC.

Concerning this clone itself: Other DNA sequences in the same sample also yield this CDR3. The genes are TRBV9 and TRBJ1-2, with D hard to call. V shed 0 bases and J shed 5 bases, with 5 bases lying between them. Germline V CDR1 and CDR2: SGDLS, YYNGEE. The CDR3 is 12 amino acids. This CDR3 is CASSVAGYGYTF. CDR3 nucleotides: TGTGCCAGCAGCGTAGCGGGATATGGCTACACCTTC.

The chain combines TRBV5-8 with TRBJ2-2; 9 positions match TRBD1. This CDR3 is built from 18 residues. J lost 6 bases, V lost 4 bases, and 16 bases had no gene match. Germline-derived CDR1 and CDR2 are SGHTS and YDEGEE. CDR3 sequence: CASSTSLWGQGIAGELFF. The CDR3 DNA reads TGTGCCAGCAGCACCTCCCTCTGGGGACAGGGAATAGCCGGGGAGCTGTTTTTT.

This chain joins TRBV5-1 and TRBJ2-7; 8 positions match TRBD1. V shed 3 bases, J shed 3 bases, and the junction held 2 bases outside the gene matches. The CDR3 has 13 residues. Germline V gene data show CDR1 as SGHRS and CDR2 as YFSETQ. CDR3 protein: CASSSGTGYEQYF. The CDR3 coding sequence is TGCGCCAGCAGCTCCGGGACAGGCTACGAGCAGTACTTC.

This chain joins TRBV7-9 and TRBJ1-2; no clear D. The germline V gene has CDR1 SEHNR and CDR2 FQNEAQ (reference sequence). V lost 3 bases and J 7 bases, leaving 12 bases between the germline ends. The CDR3 totals 13 residues. The CDR3 nucleotides read TGTGCCAGCAGCTTGGAGGGTGGAAGTGGCTACACCTTC. It codes for CASSLEGGSGYTF.

The chain joins TRBV5-1 to TRBJ1-6; 7 bases fit TRBD1. Germline V gives CDR1 SGHRS, CDR2 YFSETQ. Trimming cost V 0 bases and J 6 bases; bases outside gene matches: 12. The CDR3 consists of 18 residues. The CDR3 spells CASSLDRGLALGNSPLHF. DNA for the CDR3: TGCGCCAGCAGCTTGGACAGGGGTCTGGCCTTAGGTAATTCACCCCTCCACTTT. Using reference TRBV5-1 and TRBJ1-6 for the parts outside the CDR3, the full variable domain is KAGVTQTPRYLIKTRGQQVTLSCSPISGHRSVSWYQQTPGQGLQFLFEYFSETQRNKGNFPGRFSGRQFSNSRSEMNVSTLELGDSALYLCASSLDRGLALGNSPLHFGNGTRLTVT.

The chain joins TRBV18 to TRBJ1-5, with a weak D call TRBD1 (5 bases). Looked up from germline, CDR1 is KGHSH and CDR2 is LQKENI. V dropped 1 base and J dropped 4 bases, with 11 bases sitting between them. CDR3 size: 15 residues. The CDR3 bases are TGTGCCAGCTCACCACTTTCGGGGGGGAATCAGCCCCAGCATTTT. Translated: CASSPLSGGNQPQHF.

This chain joins TRBV9 and TRBJ2-5; maybe TRBD2 (7 bases). V was trimmed by 6 bases and J by 3 bases, leaving 15 bases between them. This CDR3 comprises 14 residues. Germline values: CDR1 SGDLS, CDR2 YYNGEE. The CDR3 loop is CASTAGGREETQYF. As DNA, the CDR3 is TGTGCCAGCACCGCCGGGGGGCGGGAAGAGACCCAGTACTTC.

The CDR3 DNA is TGTGCCAGCAGTACCACCTGGTCAGGGCGTAACTACGAGCAGTACTTC. It codes for CASSTTWSGRNYEQYF. The genes are TRBV27 and TRBJ2-7; D is possibly TRBD1 (5 bases). The length of the CDR3 is 16 residues. Germline V gives CDR1 MNHEY, CDR2 SMNVEV (reference sequence). V gave up 5 bases and J gave up 3 bases, with 20 bases separating them.

This clone was seen only once. The J gene is TRBJ1-2, the V gene TRBV18; possibly TRBD1 for D (6 bases). V lost 3 bases and J lost 4, with 15 bases in between. This CDR3 contains 15 residues. Germline assignment: CDR1 KGHSH and CDR2 LQKENI. Here the CDR3 reads CASSPGQTPSYGYTF. The CDR3 DNA reads TGTGCCAGCTCACCCGGACAGACACCTTCCTATGGCTACACCTTC.

This clone was observed a single time. The V gene is TRBV29-1, the J gene TRBJ2-2; TRBD1 agrees at 8 bases. The V segment lost 2 bases and the J segment 6 bases; nucleotides outside the gene matches: 11. Germline CDR1 SQVTM, CDR2 ANQGSEA. The CDR3 runs to 16 residues. CDR3 sequence: CSVEMGRGRVSGELFF. CDR3 nucleotides: TGCAGCGTTGAAATGGGCAGGGGGCGGGTATCCGGGGAGCTGTTTTTT.

The rearrangement links TRBV18 to TRBJ2-3; weak D call: TRBD1 (5 bases). The germline V gene has CDR1 KGHSH and CDR2 LQKENI. CDR3 size: 13 residues. V was cut by 3 bases and J by 5 bases, with 9 bases left in between. The CDR3 here is CASSPMGQDTQYF. The CDR3, as DNA: TGTGCCAGCTCACCGATGGGGCAAGATACGCAGTATTTT.

The CDR3 nucleotides are TGTGCCAGTAGTCTACGGACAGGGGAACGTGGCTACACCTTC. It specifies CASSLRTGERGYTF. The rearrangement uses TRBV19 and TRBJ1-2; 9 bases align to TRBD1. Germline lookup yields CDR1 LNHDA and CDR2 SQIVND (reference sequence). This CDR3 has 14 residues. V shed 5 bases and J 7 bases; nucleotides not matched to a gene: 8.

The CDR3 sequence is CASSLEGAGLRPLYEQYF. Here the CDR3 DNA reads TGTGCCAGCAGCTTGGAAGGGGCAGGGTTAAGACCCCTCTACGAGCAGTACTTC. The V call is TRBV5-6, the J call TRBJ2-7; maybe TRBD1 (5 bases). V was clipped by 0 bases and J by 3 bases, with 22 bases between them. The germline V gene encodes CDR1 SGHDT and CDR2 YYEEEE. The CDR3 has 18 residues.

The count of this clone is one. V usage is TRBV18 and J usage is TRBJ2-1; 10 nucleotides agree with TRBD2. This CDR3 has 13 residues. From germline, CDR1 is KGHSH and CDR2 LQKENI. Trimming at V came to 2 bases and at J to 13 bases, leaving 5 bases not matched to a gene. Here the CDR3 reads CASSPGTSAPQFF. The CDR3 DNA reads TGTGCCAGCTCACCAGGGACTAGCGCCCCACAGTTCTTC.

The chain uses TRBV3-1 (or the pseudogene TRBV3-2) and TRBJ1-4; the D is unclear. From germline, CDR1 is LGHDT and CDR2 YNNKEL (reference sequence). The CDR3 totals 15 residues. Trimming removed 3 bases from V and 3 bases from J, with 11 bases in between. The CDR3 nucleotides are TGTGCCAGCAGCCAGTTTGGCAGGCCTAATGAAAAACTGTTTTTT. Residues: CASSQFGRPNEKLFF.